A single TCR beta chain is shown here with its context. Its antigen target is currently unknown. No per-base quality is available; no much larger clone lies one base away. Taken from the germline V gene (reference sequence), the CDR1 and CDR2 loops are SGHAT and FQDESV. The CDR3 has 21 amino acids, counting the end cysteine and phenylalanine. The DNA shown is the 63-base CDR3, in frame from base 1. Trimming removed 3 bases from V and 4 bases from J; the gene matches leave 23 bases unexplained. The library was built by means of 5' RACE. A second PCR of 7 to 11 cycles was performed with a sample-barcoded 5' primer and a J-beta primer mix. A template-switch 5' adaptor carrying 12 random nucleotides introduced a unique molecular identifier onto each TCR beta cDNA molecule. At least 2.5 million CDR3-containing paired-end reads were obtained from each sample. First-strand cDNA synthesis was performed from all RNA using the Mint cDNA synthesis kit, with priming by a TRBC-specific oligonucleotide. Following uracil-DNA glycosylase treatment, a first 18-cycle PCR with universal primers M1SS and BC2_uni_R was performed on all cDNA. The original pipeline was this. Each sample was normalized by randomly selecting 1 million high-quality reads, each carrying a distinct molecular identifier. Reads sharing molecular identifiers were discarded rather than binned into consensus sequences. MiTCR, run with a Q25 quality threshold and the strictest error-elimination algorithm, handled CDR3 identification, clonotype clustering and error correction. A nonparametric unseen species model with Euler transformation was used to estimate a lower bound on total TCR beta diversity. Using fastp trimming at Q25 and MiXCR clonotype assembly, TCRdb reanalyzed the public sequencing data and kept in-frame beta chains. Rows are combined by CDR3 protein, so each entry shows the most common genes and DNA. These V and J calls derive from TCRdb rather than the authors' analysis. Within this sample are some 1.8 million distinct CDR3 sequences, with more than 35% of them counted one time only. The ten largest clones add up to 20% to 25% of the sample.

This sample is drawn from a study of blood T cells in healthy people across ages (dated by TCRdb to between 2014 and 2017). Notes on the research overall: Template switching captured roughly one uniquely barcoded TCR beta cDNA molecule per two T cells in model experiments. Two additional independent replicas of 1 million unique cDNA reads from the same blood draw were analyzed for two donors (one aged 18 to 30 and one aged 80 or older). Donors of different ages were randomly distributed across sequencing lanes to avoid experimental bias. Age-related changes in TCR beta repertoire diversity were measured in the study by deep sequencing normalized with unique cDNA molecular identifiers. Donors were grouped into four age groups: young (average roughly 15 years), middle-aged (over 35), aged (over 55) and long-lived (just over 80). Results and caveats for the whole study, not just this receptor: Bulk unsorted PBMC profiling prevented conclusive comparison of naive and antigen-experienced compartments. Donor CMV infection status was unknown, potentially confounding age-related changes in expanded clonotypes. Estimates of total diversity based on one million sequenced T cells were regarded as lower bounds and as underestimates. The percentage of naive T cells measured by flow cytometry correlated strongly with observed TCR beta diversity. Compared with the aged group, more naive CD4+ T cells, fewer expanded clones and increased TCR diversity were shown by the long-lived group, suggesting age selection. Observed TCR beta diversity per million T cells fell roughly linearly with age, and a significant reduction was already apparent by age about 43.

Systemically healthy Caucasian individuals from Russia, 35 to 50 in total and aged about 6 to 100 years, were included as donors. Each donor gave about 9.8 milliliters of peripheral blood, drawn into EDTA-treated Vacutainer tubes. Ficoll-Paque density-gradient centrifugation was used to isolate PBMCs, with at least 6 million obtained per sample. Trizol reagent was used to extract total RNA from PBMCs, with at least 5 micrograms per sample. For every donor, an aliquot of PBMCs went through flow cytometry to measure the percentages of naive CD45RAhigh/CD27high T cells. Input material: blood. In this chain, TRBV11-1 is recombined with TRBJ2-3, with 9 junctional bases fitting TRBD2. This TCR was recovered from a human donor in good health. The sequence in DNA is TGTGCCAGCAGCTTCCAAATGTTGACTAGCGGTTACGAGAAGGGGTCAGATACGCAGTATTTT. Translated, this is CASSFQMLTSGYEKGSDTQYF.